Included here is one T cell receptor (beta chain) sequence, with context. Across 20 to 25 US areas, participants ranged in age from roughly 18 to 95 years. This sample was included in a study of blood T cell repertoires in COVID-19. Turning to the study itself: T cells, B-cell-depleted T cells, or PBMCs provided the cDNA or gDNA that served as material.

The data were produced by immunoSEQ multiplex PCR, yet TCRdb's version contains in-frame clones alone and is incomplete. Of around 50,000 clones listed, around four fifths are singletons. Germline values: CDR1 SGHDT, CDR2 YYEEEE. This CDR3 spans 14 amino acids. V gave up 4 bases and J gave up 4 bases; unmatched junction bases: 7. This rearrangement joins TRBV5-6 to TRBJ1-2; 7 nucleotides agree with TRBD1. The sample was PBMCs or T cells enriched from blood (not recorded which). The sequence was collected from a woman aged 45-59 years with acute COVID-19. The DNA for the CDR3 is TGTGCCAGCAGCCTGACAGGGTCCGCCTATGGCTACACCTTC. It codes for CASSLTGSAYGYTF.